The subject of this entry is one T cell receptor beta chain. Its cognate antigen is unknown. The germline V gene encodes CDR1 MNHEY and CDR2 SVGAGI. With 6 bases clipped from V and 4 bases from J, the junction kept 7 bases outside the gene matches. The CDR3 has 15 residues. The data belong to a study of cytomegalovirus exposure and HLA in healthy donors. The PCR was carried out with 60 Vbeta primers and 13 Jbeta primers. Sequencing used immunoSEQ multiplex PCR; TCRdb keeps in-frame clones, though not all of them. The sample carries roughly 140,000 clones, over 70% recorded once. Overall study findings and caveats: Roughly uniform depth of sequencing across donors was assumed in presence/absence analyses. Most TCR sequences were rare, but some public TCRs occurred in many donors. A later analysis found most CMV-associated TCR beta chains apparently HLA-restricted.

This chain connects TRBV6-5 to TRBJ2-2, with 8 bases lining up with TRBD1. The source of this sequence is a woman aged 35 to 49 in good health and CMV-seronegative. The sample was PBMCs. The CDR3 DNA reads TGTGCCAGCAGCACGACAGGGGATGGCACCGGGGAGCTGTTTTTT. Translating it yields CASSTTGDGTGELFF.